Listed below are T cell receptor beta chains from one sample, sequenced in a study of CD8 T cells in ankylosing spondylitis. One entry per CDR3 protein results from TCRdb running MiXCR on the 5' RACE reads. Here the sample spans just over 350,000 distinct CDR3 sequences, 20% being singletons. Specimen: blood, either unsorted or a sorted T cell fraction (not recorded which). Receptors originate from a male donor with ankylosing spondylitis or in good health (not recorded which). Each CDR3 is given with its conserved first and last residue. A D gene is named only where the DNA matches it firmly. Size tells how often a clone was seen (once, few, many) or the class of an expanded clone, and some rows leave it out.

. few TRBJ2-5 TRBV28 CASSPTGNQETQYF TGTGCCAGCAGTCCCACAGGGAACCAAGAGACCCAGTACTTC
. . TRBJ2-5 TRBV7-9 CASRSGQETQYF TGTGCCAGCCGGAGCGGTCAAGAGACCCAGTACTTC
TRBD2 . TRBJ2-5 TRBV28 CASSLRGGASKTQYF TGTGCCAGCAGTTTACGCGGGGGGGCCTCTAAGACCCAGTACTTC
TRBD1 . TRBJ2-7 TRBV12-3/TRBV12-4 CASSLGTGLYEQYF TGTGCCAGCAGTTTAGGGACAGGGCTTTACGAGCAGTACTTC
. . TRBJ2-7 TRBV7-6 CASSPVSGLYEQYF TGTGCCAGCAGCCCAGTTAGCGGACTCTACGAGCAGTACTTC
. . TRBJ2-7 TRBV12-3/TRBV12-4 CASNLGGYEQYF TGTGCCAGCAACTTAGGGGGCTACGAGCAGTACTTC
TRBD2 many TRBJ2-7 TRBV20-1 CSASGLAGAKFSYEQYF TGCAGTGCTAGCGGACTAGCGGGGGCCAAATTCTCCTACGAGCAGTACTTC
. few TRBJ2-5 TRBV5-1 CASSPLGRYQETQYF TGCGCCAGCAGCCCCTTGGGACGGTACCAAGAGACCCAGTACTTC
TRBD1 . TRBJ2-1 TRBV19 CASSYRGFNEQFF TGTGCCAGTAGTTACAGGGGCTTCAATGAGCAGTTCTTC
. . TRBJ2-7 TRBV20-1 CSAERWGAYEQYF TGCAGTGCGGAGAGGTGGGGGGCGTACGAGCAGTACTTC
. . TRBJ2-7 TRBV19 CASSIDLGDGTISYEQYF TGTGCCAGTAGTATAGATCTTGGGGACGGTACTATCTCCTACGAGCAGTACTTC
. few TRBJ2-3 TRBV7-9 CASSPLVLASTDTQYF TGTGCCAGCAGCCCCTTGGTTCTCGCTAGCACAGATACGCAGTATTTT
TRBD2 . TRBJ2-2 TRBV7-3 CASSLIERGGAGELFF TGTGCCAGCAGCTTAATCGAGCGGGGTGGTGCCGGGGAGCTGTTTTTT
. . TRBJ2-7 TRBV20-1 CSARASEDSGYYEQYF TGCAGTGCTAGAGCCTCGGAGGACTCTGGCTACTACGAGCAGTACTTC
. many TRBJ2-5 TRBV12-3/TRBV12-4 CASSETEETQYF TGTGCCAGCAGTGAGACAGAAGAGACCCAGTACTTC
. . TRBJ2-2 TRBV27 CASRDQGTGELFF TGTGCCAGCAGAGATCAGGGGACCGGGGAGCTGTTTTTT
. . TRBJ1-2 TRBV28 CASSFPDSNGYTF TGTGCCAGCAGCTTTCCCGACAGCAATGGCTACACCTTC
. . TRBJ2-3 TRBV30 CASEVGTDTQYF TGTGCCAGTGAAGTAGGCACAGATACGCAGTATTTT
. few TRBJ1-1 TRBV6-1 CASRGELDTEAFF TGTGCCAGCAGAGGAGAACTGGACACTGAAGCTTTCTTT
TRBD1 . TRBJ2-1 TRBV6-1 CASRPDRVNEQFF TGTGCCAGCAGACCGGACAGGGTAAATGAGCAGTTCTTC
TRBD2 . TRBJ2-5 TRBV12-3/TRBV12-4 CASSAGLAEETQYF TGTGCCAGCAGTGCCGGACTAGCGGAGGAGACCCAGTACTTC
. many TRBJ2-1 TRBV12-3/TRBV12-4 CASSPIWGPQYNEQFF TGTGCCAGCAGTCCCATCTGGGGGCCACAATACAATGAGCAGTTCTTC
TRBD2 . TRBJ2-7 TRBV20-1 CSAGSQREPYEQYF TGCAGTGCCGGATCCCAGCGGGAACCCTACGAGCAGTACTTC
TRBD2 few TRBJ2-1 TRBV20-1 CSARVLSGGTDSYNEQFF TGCAGTGCTAGGGTGCTTAGCGGGGGGACCGATTCCTACAATGAGCAGTTCTTC
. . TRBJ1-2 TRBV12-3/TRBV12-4 CASSLGLTGSGYGYTF TGTGCCAGCAGCCTGGGGCTAACAGGGTCCGGGTATGGCTACACCTTC
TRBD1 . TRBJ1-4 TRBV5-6 CASSEGQGVEKLFF TGTGCCAGCAGCGAAGGACAGGGTGTTGAAAAACTGTTTTTT
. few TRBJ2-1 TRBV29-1 CSVVDSYNEQFF TGCAGCGTCGTCGACTCCTACAATGAGCAGTTCTTC
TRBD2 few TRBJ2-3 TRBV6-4 CASSDLGGGALDTQYF TGTGCCAGCAGTGATCTTGGCGGGGGGGCCCTCGATACGCAGTATTTT
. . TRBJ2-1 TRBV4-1 CASSRSVEGGKFVQFF TGCGCCAGCAGCCGAAGTGTGGAGGGGGGCAAATTCGTACAGTTCTTC
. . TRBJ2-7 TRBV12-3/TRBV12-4 CASKPDRTYEQYF TGTGCCAGCAAACCGGACAGAACCTACGAGCAGTACTTC
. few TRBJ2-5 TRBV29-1 CSVLGWQETQYF TGCAGCGTGTTGGGGTGGCAAGAGACCCAGTACTTC
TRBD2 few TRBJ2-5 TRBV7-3 CASSPTPGLAGGRETQYF TGTGCCAGCAGCCCGACCCCTGGACTAGCGGGGGGAAGAGAGACCCAGTACTTC
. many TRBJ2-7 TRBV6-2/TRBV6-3 CASSSLPYEQYF TGTGCCAGCAGTTCTCTACCCTACGAGCAGTACTTC
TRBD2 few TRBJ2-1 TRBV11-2 CASSLEVWTGTSGGEQFF TGTGCCAGCAGCTTAGAGGTTTGGACCGGGACTAGCGGGGGTGAGCAGTTCTTC
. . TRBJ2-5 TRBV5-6 CASSFRDSSPQETQYF TGTGCCAGCAGCTTTCGAGACTCAAGCCCTCAAGAGACCCAGTACTTC
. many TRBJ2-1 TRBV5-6 CASSLDSSEQFF TGTGCCAGCAGCTTAGACAGCAGTGAGCAGTTCTTC
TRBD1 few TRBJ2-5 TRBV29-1 CSGGTGQETQYF TGCAGCGGTGGGACAGGCCAAGAGACCCAGTACTTC
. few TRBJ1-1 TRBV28 CASSPWGQNTEAFF TGTGCCAGCAGTCCCTGGGGACAGAACACTGAAGCTTTCTTT
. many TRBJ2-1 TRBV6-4 CASSDSDHNEQFF TGTGCCAGCAGTGACTCCGATCACAATGAGCAGTTCTTC
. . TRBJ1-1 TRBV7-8 CASSLGAALGVNTEAFF TGTGCCAGCAGCTTAGGCGCAGCGCTAGGGGTGAACACTGAAGCTTTCTTT
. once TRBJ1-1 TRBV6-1 CASRSNTEAFF TGTGCCAGCAGGTCAAACACTGAAGCTTTCTTT
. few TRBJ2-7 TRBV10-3 CAISESGGPGYEQYF TGTGCCATCAGTGAGTCGGGGGGGCCAGGCTACGAGCAGTACTTC
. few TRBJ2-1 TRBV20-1 CSASWKNEQFF TGCAGTGCTAGTTGGAAGAATGAGCAGTTCTTC
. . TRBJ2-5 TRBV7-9 CASSATEMQETQYF TGTGCCAGCAGCGCGACAGAGATGCAAGAGACCCAGTACTTC
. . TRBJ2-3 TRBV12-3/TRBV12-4 CASTEGFGTQYF TGTGCCAGCACGGAGGGGTTTGGGACGCAGTATTTT
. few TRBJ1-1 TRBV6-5 CASSYLLDTTEAFF TGTGCCAGCAGTTACTTGCTGGACACCACTGAAGCTTTCTTT
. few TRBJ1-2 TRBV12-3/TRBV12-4 CASSFDGAGYGYTF TGTGCCAGCAGTTTTGATGGGGCGGGCTATGGCTACACCTTC
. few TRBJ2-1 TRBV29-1 CSVGDLEDEQFF TGCAGCGTTGGGGATCTTGAGGATGAGCAGTTCTTC